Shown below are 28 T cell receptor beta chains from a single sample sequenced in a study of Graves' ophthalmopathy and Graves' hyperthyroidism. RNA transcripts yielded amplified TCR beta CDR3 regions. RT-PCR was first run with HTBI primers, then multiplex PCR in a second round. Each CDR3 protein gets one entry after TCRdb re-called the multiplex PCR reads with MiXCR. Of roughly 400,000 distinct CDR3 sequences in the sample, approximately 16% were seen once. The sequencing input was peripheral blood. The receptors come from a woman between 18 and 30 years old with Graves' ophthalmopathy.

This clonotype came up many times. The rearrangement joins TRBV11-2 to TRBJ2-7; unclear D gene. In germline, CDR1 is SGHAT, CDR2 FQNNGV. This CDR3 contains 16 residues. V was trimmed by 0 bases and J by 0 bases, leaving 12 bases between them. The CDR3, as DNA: TGTGCCAGCAGCTTAGAACAGCTCCTGAGCTCCTACGAGCAGTACTTC. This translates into CASSLEQLLSSYEQYF.

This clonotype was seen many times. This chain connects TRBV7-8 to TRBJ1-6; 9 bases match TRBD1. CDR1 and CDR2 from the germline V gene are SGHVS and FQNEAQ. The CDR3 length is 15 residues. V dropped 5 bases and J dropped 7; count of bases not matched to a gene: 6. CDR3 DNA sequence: TGTGCCAGCAGCCCCCGGGACAGGGTGAATTCACCCCTCCACTTT. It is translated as CASSPRDRVNSPLHF.

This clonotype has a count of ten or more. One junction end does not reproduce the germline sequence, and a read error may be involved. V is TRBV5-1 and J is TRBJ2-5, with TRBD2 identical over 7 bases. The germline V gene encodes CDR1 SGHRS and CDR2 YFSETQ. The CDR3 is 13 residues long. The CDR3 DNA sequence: TGCGCCAGCAGCAAAGGGGCGCGGGAGACCCAATACTTC. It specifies CASSKGARETQYF.

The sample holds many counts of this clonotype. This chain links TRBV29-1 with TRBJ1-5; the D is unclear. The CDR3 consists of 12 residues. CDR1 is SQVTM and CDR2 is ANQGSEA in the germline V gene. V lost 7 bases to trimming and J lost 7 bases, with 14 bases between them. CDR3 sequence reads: CSASLGGQPQHF. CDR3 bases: TGCAGCGCCTCTCTCGGCGGCCAGCCCCAGCATTTT.

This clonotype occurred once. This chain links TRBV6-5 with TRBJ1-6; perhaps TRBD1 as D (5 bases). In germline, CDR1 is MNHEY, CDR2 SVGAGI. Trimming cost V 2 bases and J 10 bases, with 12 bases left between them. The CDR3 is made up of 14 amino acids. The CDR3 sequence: CASSYRQGQSPLHF. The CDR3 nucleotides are TGTGCCAGCAGTTACCGCCAGGGCCAATCACCCCTCCACTTT.

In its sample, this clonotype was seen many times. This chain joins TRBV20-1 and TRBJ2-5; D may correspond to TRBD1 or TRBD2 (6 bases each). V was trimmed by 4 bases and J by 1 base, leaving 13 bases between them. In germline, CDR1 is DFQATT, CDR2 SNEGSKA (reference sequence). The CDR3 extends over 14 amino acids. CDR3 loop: CSANRLGGQETQYF. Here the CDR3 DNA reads TGCAGTGCTAACCGACTAGGGGGCCAAGAGACCCAGTACTTC.

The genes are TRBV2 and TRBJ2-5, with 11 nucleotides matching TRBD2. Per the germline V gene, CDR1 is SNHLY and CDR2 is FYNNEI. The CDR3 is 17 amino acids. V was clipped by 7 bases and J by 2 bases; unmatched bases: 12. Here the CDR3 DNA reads TGTGCCAGCACCCTATCTCTAGCGGGAGGAGGGCAAGAGACCCAGTACTTC. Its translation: CASTLSLAGGGQETQYF.

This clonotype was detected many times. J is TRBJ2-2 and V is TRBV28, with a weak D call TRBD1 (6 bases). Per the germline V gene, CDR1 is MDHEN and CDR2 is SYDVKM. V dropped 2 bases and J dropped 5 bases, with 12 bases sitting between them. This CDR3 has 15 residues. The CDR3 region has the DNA TGTGCCAGCAGTTTACGTTCCCAGGGGACCGGGGAGCTGTTTTTT. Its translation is CASSLRSQGTGELFF.

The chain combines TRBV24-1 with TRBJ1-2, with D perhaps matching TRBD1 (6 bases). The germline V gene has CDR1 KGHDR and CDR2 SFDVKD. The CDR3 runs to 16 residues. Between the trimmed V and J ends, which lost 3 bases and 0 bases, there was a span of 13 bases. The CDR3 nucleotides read TGTGCCACCAGTGATAACCGACAGGCTGCTAACTATGGCTACACCTTC. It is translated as CATSDNRQAANYGYTF.

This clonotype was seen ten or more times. The CDR3 DNA is TGCAGTGCTAGAGATGGTAGGACTAGCGGGCTTTCCTACGAGCAGTACTTC. This translates into CSARDGRTSGLSYEQYF. The chain links TRBV20-1 to TRBJ2-7; the match to TRBD2 covers 11 bases. The CDR3 loop spans 17 amino acids. V was clipped by 0 bases and J by 1 base; unmatched bases: 8. Looked up from germline, CDR1 is DFQATT and CDR2 is SNEGSKA (reference sequence).

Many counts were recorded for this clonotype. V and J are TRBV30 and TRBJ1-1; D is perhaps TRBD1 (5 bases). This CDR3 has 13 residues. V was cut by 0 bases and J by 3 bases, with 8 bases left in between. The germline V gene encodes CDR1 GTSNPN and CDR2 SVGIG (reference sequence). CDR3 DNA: TGTGCCTGGAGTGTCGGCAGGGACACTGAAGCTTTCTTT. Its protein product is CAWSVGRDTEAFF.

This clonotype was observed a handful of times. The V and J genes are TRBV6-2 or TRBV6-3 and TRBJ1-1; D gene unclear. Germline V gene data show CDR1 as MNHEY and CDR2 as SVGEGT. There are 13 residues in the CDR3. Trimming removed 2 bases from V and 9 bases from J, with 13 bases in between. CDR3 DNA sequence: TGTGCCAGCAGTTACGGCCCCGATTTGAAAGCTTTCTTT. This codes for CASSYGPDLKAFF.

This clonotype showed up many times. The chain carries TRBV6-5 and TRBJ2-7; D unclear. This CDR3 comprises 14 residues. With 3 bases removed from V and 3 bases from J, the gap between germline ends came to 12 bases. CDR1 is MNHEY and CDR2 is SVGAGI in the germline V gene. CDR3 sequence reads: CASSYHGTDYEQYF. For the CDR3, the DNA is TGTGCCAGCAGTTATCATGGCACCGACTACGAGCAGTACTTC.

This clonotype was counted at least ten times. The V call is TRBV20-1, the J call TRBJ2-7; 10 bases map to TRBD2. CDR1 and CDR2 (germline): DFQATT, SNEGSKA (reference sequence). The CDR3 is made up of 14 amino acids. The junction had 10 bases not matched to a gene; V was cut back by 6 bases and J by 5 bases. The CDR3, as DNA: TGCAGTGCCCCCGGGACTAGCGCAGTCCACGAGCAGTACTTC. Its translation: CSAPGTSAVHEQYF.

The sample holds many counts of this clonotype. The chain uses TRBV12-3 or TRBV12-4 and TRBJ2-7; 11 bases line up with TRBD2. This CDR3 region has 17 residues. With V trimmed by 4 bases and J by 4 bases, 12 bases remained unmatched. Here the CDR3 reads CASSSPGTSGSGYEQYF. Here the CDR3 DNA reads TGTGCCAGCAGTTCCCCGGGAACTAGCGGGAGTGGTTACGAGCAGTACTTC.

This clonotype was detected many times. The CDR3 loop reads CSATTANYGYTF. In DNA, the CDR3 is TGCAGTGCTACGACGGCTAACTATGGCTACACCTTC. The chain has TRBV20-1 and TRBJ1-2; no firm D call. The CDR3 contains 12 residues. Between the trimmed V and J ends, which lost 4 bases and 0 bases, there was a span of 6 bases. Per the germline V gene, CDR1 is DFQATT and CDR2 is SNEGSKA (reference sequence).

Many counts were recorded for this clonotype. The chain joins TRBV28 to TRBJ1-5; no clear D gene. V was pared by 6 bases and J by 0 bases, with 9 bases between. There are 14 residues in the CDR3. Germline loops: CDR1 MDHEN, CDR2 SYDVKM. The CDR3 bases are TGTGCCAGCAGACCAGGTTATAGCAATCAGCCCCAGCATTTT. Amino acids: CASRPGYSNQPQHF.

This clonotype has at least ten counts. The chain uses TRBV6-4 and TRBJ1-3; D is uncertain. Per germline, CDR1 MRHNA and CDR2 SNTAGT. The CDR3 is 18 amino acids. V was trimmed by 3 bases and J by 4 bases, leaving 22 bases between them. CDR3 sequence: CASSDLWAEIRSGNTIYF. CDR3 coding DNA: TGTGCCAGCAGTGATTTATGGGCCGAGATCCGTTCGGGAAACACCATATATTTT.

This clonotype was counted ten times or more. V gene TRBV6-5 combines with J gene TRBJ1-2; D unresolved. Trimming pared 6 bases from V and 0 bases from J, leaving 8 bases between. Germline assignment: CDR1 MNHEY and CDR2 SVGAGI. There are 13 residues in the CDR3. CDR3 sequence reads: CASRGVSNYGYTF. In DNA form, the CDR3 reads TGTGCCAGCAGAGGAGTCTCTAACTATGGCTACACCTTC.

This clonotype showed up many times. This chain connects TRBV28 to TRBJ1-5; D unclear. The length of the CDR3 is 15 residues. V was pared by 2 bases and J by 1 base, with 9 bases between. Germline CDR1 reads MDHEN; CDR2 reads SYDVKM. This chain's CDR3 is CASSLVEGSNQPQHF. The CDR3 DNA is TGTGCCAGCAGTTTAGTCGAAGGCAGCAATCAGCCCCAGCATTTT. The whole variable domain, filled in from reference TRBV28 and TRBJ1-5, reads DVKVTQSSRYLVKRTGEKVFLECVQDMDHENMFWYRQDPGLGLRLIYFSYDVKMKEKGDIPEGYSVSREKKERFSLILESASTNQTSMYLCASSLVEGSNQPQHFGDGTRLSIL.

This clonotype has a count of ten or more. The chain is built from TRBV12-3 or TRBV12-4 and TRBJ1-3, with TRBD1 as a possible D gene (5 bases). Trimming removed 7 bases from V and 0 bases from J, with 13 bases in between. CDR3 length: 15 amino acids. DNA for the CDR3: TGTGCCAGCACGGGGGGGACTAACTCTGGAAACACCATATATTTT. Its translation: CASTGGTNSGNTIYF.

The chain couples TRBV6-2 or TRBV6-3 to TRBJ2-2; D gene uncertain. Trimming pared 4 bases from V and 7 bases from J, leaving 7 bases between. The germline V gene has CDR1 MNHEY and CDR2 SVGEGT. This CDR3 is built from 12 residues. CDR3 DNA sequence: TGTGCCAGCAGTTCATCGGGCGGGGAGCTGTTTTTT. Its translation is CASSSSGGELFF.

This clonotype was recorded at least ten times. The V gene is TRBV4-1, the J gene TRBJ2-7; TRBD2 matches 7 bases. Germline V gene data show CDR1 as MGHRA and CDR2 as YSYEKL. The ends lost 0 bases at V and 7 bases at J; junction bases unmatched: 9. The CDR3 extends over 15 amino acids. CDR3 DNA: TGCGCCAGCAGCCAAGAAGGAGGTGGGGGGGGGGAGCAGTACTTC. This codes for CASSQEGGGGGEQYF.

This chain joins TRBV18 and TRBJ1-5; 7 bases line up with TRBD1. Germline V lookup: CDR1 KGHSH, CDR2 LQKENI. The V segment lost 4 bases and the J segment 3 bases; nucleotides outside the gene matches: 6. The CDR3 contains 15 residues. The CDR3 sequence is CASSLTGTANQPQHF. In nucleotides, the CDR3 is TGTGCCAGCTCACTTACCGGGACAGCCAATCAGCCCCAGCATTTT.

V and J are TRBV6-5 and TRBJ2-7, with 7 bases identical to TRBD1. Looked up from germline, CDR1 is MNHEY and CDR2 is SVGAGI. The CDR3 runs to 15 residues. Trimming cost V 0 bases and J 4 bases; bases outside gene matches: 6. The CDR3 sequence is CASSYSATGSYEQYF. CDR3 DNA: TGTGCCAGCAGTTACTCGGCGACAGGGTCTTACGAGCAGTACTTC.

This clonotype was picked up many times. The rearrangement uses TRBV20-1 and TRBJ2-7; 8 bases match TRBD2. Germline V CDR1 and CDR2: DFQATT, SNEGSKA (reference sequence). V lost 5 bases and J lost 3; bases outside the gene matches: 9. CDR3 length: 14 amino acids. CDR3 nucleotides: TGCAGTGCTCCTCTAGCGGGTATTGTCTACGAGCAGTACTTC. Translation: CSAPLAGIVYEQYF.

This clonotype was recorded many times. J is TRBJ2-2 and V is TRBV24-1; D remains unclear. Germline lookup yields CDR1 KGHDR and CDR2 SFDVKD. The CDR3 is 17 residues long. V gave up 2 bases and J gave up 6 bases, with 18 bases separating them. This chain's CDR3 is CATSDSPGSPKAGELFF. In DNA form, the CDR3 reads TGTGCCACCAGTGATTCTCCCGGGTCTCCAAAGGCCGGGGAGCTGTTTTTT.

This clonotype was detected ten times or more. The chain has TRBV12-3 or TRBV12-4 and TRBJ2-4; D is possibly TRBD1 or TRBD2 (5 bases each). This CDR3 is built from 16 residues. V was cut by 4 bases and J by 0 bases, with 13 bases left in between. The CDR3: CASSSPGRVAKNIQYF. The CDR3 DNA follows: TGTGCCAGCAGTTCTCCGGGACGGGTAGCCAAAAACATTCAGTACTTC.